These 26 T cell receptor beta chains were sequenced from one sample in a study of blood T cell repertoires in COVID-19. TCRdb's copy holds only in-frame clones and misses some; the assay was immunoSEQ multiplex PCR. The table shows approximately 270,000 clones, with approximately 85% occurring only once. Sequencing was carried out using peripheral blood. These receptors were taken from a human donor with COVID-19, enrolled during active disease. The donor label of this sample is uncertain.

The V gene is TRBV12-3 or TRBV12-4, the J gene TRBJ2-3; possibly TRBD2 for D (6 bases). Trimming took off 3 bases at V and 6 bases at J, with 10 bases between the two ends. The CDR3 runs to 13 residues. The CDR3 sequence: CASSFGRSDTQYF. CDR3 coding DNA: TGTGCCAGCAGTTTTGGGAGGAGTGATACGCAGTATTTT.

The J gene is TRBJ1-1, the V gene TRBV20-1; D is ambiguous. Germline assignment: CDR1 DFQATT and CDR2 SNEGSKA (reference sequence). With 3 bases removed from V and 2 bases from J, the gap between germline ends came to 16 bases. The CDR3 has 15 residues. CDR3 loop: CSASIVGRINTEAFF. CDR3 nucleotides: TGCAGTGCTAGTATTGTGGGCCGAATAAACACTGAAGCTTTCTTT.

This clone was recorded a few times. The chain links TRBV19 to TRBJ2-5; D is perhaps TRBD1 (6 bases). The CDR3 loop spans 14 amino acids. The germline V gene encodes CDR1 LNHDA and CDR2 SQIVND (reference sequence). Trimming removed 4 bases from V and 5 bases from J, with 14 bases in between. The CDR3 nucleotides are TGTGCCAGTAGTACCCCAGGGGATGGGGAGACCCAGTACTTC. Translated: CASSTPGDGETQYF. The full variable domain, its missing parts supplied by reference TRBV19 and TRBJ2-5, is DGGITQSPKYLFRKEGQNVTLSCEQNLNHDAMYWYRQDPGQGLRLIYYSQIVNDFQKGDIAEGYSVSREKKESFPLTVTSAQKNPTAFYLCASSTPGDGETQYFGPGTRLLVL.

The chain uses TRBV11-2 and TRBJ1-2, with D perhaps matching TRBD1 (6 bases). Between the trimmed V and J ends, which lost 3 bases and 3 bases, there was a span of 8 bases. This CDR3 is built from 13 residues. Germline-derived CDR1 and CDR2 are SGHAT and FQNNGV. The CDR3 nucleotides read TGTGCCAGCAGCTTTGGGGGCGACTATGGCTACACCTTC. Amino acid sequence: CASSFGGDYGYTF. The full variable domain, rest sourced from reference TRBV11-2 and TRBJ1-2, is EAGVAQSPRYKIIEKRQSVAFWCNPISGHATLYWYQQILGQGPKLLIQFQNNGVVDDSQLPKDRFSAERLKGVDSTLKIQPAKLEDSAVYLCASSFGGDYGYTFGSGTRLTVV.

There are a few counts of this clone. This chain uses TRBV2 with TRBJ2-7; TRBD2 agrees at 12 bases. With 7 bases clipped from V and 3 bases from J, the junction kept 7 bases outside the gene matches. The germline CDR1 and CDR2 sequences are SNHLY and FYNNEI. This CDR3 is 15 amino acids long. The DNA for the CDR3 is TGTGCCAGCACCTCGACTAGCGGGAGTTTCTACGAGCAGTACTTC. It is translated as CASTSTSGSFYEQYF. The full variable domain, rest sourced from reference TRBV2 and TRBJ2-7, is EPEVTQTPSHQVTQMGQEVILRCVPISNHLYFYWYRQILGQKVEFLVSFYNNEISEKSEIFDDQFSVERPDGSNFTLKIRSTKLEDSAMYFCASTSTSGSFYEQYFGPGTRLTVT.

The J gene is TRBJ2-1, the V gene TRBV4-2; 7 bases map to TRBD1. Trimming cost V 3 bases and J 7 bases; bases outside gene matches: 6. The CDR3 loop spans 14 amino acids. CDR1 is LGHNA and CDR2 is YNFKEQ in the germline V gene. The CDR3 protein is CASSHETGRNEQFF. The CDR3 bases are TGTGCCAGCAGCCACGAGACAGGGCGAAATGAGCAGTTCTTC.

The chain has TRBV6-5 and TRBJ1-1; D ambiguous. V was shortened by 10 bases and J by 1 base, with 16 bases between the two germline ends. The CDR3 consists of 14 residues. Germline V CDR1 and CDR2: MNHEY, SVGAGI. The DNA for the CDR3 is TGTGCCACATCCCAGTATTTCTCGAACACTGAAGCTTTCTTT. Translated, it gives CATSQYFSNTEAFF.

The CDR3 reads CASSELGGQGNTIYF. Written as DNA, the CDR3 is TGTGCCAGCAGTGAATTGGGGGGGCAAGGGAACACCATATATTTT. V gene TRBV25-1 combines with J gene TRBJ1-3; D is possibly TRBD1 (6 bases). V was shortened by 1 base and J by 7 bases, with 14 bases between the two germline ends. The CDR3 runs to 15 residues. The germline CDR1 and CDR2 sequences are MGHDK and SYGVNS.

This clone was counted a few times. This chain uses TRBV11-2 with TRBJ2-2, with 7 bases fitting TRBD1. Germline assignment: CDR1 SGHAT and CDR2 FQNNGV. The CDR3 length is 15 residues. Germline trimming cut 2 bases from V and 9 bases from J; bases unmatched to any gene: 9. The CDR3 loop reads CASSLPGTVKRELFF. CDR3 bases: TGTGCCAGCAGCTTACCCGGGACAGTCAAGAGGGAGCTGTTTTTT.

Only a few counts were recorded for this clone. The chain couples TRBV5-1 to TRBJ2-2; weak D call: TRBD1 (6 bases). CDR1 is SGHRS, CDR2 YFSETQ, per germline. The V gene lost 1 base and the J gene lost 3 bases, with 16 bases spanning the gap. The CDR3 length is 17 residues. The CDR3 sequence: CASSLSWAGAYTGELFF. The CDR3 nucleotides read TGCGCCAGCAGCTTGAGTTGGGCAGGGGCTTACACCGGGGAGCTGTTTTTT.

The chain combines TRBV3-1 (or the pseudogene TRBV3-2) with TRBJ2-3, with TRBD1 matching over 10 bases. V shed 0 bases, J shed 5 bases, and the junction held 8 bases outside the gene matches. Germline-derived CDR1 and CDR2 are LGHDT and YNNKEL (reference sequence). The CDR3 loop spans 17 amino acids. CDR3 coding DNA: TGTGCCAGCAGCCAAGATAGTGTGGGGACAGGGGTAGATACGCAGTATTTT. This gives the protein CASSQDSVGTGVDTQYF.

The rearrangement joins TRBV20-1 to TRBJ1-2, with 7 bases aligning to TRBD1. Germline lookup yields CDR1 DFQATT and CDR2 SNEGSKA (reference sequence). The CDR3 runs to 11 residues. CDR3 residues: CSPGDRDGYTF. The CDR3 DNA reads TGCAGCCCGGGGGACAGAGATGGCTACACCTTC.

The rearrangement uses TRBV7-6 and TRBJ1-4, with D possibly TRBD1 on 5 matching bases. This CDR3 contains 15 residues. V shed 1 base and J shed 2 bases, with 8 bases lying between them. Germline values: CDR1 SGHVS, CDR2 FNYEAQ. CDR3 DNA sequence: TGTGCCAGCAGCTTAGATCAGGGCACTAATGAAAAACTGTTTTTT. As protein: CASSLDQGTNEKLFF.

V usage is TRBV10-3 and J usage is TRBJ2-1; 7 bases are shared with TRBD2. Germline CDR1 and CDR2: ENHRY and SYGVKD. The CDR3 runs 16 residues. V was clipped by 0 bases and J by 1 base; unmatched bases: 3. CDR3 DNA sequence: TGTGCCATCAGTGAGTCCGGGACTACATCCTACAATGAGCAGTTCTTC. Encoded protein: CAISESGTTSYNEQFF.

The chain employs TRBV29-1 and TRBJ1-2; 7 bases are a match to TRBD1. The CDR3 is made up of 12 amino acids. Per germline, CDR1 SQVTM and CDR2 ANQGSEA. The trim removed 5 bases at V and 3 bases at J, leaving 3 bases unmatched. The CDR3 protein is CSVTGQYYGYTF. The CDR3 region has the DNA TGCAGCGTTACGGGACAGTACTATGGCTACACCTTC.

With respect to this clone: A read error may account for a junction end that differs from germline. This sequence joins TRBV7-7 and TRBJ2-5; D might be TRBD1 (6 bases). The CDR3 runs to 15 residues. The germline V gene has CDR1 SSHAT and CDR2 FNYEAQ (reference sequence). The CDR3, as DNA: TGTGCTAGCAGCTTAGGTTGGGGGCTACAAGAGACCCAGTACTTC. Translation: CASSLGWGLQETQYF.

The rearrangement joins TRBV19 to TRBJ2-2, with 7 bases that match TRBD2. The V and J ends lost 3 bases and 7 bases, in that order; junction bases with no gene match: 5. Germline CDR1 LNHDA, CDR2 SQIVND (reference sequence). CDR3 size: 14 residues. CDR3 sequence reads: CASSILGGNGELFF. The CDR3 nucleotides are TGTGCCAGTAGTATTCTGGGGGGGAACGGGGAGCTGTTTTTT. The full variable domain, completed using reference TRBV19 and TRBJ2-2, is DGGITQSPKYLFRKEGQNVTLSCEQNLNHDAMYWYRQDPGQGLRLIYYSQIVNDFQKGDIAEGYSVSREKKESFPLTVTSAQKNPTAFYLCASSILGGNGELFFGEGSRLTVL.

This chain uses TRBV6-6 with TRBJ1-5; D gene unclear. The CDR3 covers 15 residues. The germline gives CDR1 MNHNY, CDR2 SVGAGI (reference sequence). The germline V and J ends were trimmed by 0 bases and 3 bases, with 9 bases remaining between them. CDR3 sequence (DNA): TGTGCCAGCAGTTACTCTGCGGGTTACAATCAGCCCCAGCATTTT. This encodes CASSYSAGYNQPQHF.

Note on this clone: A junction boundary mismatches the germline segment, possibly from a read error. The chain uses TRBV7-6 and TRBJ1-4, with D tentatively TRBD1 (5 bases). The V gene's germline CDR1 is SGHVS and CDR2 FNYEAQ. The CDR3 extends over 16 amino acids. The chain's CDR3 is CASSLALRATNEKLFF. For the CDR3, the DNA is TGTGCCAGCAGCTTAGCGCTCAGGGCAACCAATGAAAAACTGTTTTTT. Complete variable domain (other parts from reference TRBV7-6 and TRBJ1-4): GAGVSQSPRYKVTKRGQDVALRCDPISGHVSLYWYRQALGQGPEFLTYFNYEAQQDKSGLPNDRFSAERPEGSISTLTIQRTEQRDSAMYRCASSLALRATNEKLFFGSGTQLSVL.

V is TRBV6-5 and J is TRBJ2-3; no clear D. CDR1 is MNHEY, CDR2 SVGAGI, per germline. V was cut by 5 bases and J by 0 bases, with 9 bases left in between. The CDR3 extends over 14 amino acids. CDR3 loop: CASSPAYSTDTQYF. CDR3 DNA: TGTGCCAGCAGTCCCGCCTATAGCACAGATACGCAGTATTTT.

The genes are TRBV19 and TRBJ2-2, with TRBD2 matching 9 bases. The CDR3 is 15 residues long. Germline CDR1 LNHDA, CDR2 SQIVND (reference sequence). The J segment lost 4 bases and the V segment lost 9 bases, leaving 9 bases of the junction unmatched. The DNA for the CDR3 is TGTGCCAGCCAAGGGGGTAGCGGGAGCACCGGGGAGCTGTTTTTT. It encodes CASQGGSGSTGELFF.

This chain joins TRBV2 and TRBJ2-1, with D tentatively TRBD1 (6 bases). This CDR3 has 13 amino acids. V gave up 8 bases and J gave up 2 bases, with 10 bases separating them. Germline assignment: CDR1 SNHLY and CDR2 FYNNEI. CDR3 nucleotide sequence: TGTGCCAGCCGGCAGGGGACCTACAATGAGCAGTTCTTC. Translated: CASRQGTYNEQFF.

This rearrangement joins TRBV28 to TRBJ1-5; 8 bases match TRBD1. Germline V CDR1 and CDR2: MDHEN, SYDVKM. The V gene end was trimmed by 5 bases and the J gene end by 2 bases; junction bases not matched to a gene: 5. The CDR3 is 15 residues long. CDR3 coding DNA: TGTGCCAGCAGTGACGGACAGGGTGGCAATCAGCCCCAGCATTTT. This encodes CASSDGQGGNQPQHF. Combining the CDR3 with reference TRBV28 and TRBJ1-5 gives the whole variable domain DVKVTQSSRYLVKRTGEKVFLECVQDMDHENMFWYRQDPGLGLRLIYFSYDVKMKEKGDIPEGYSVSREKKERFSLILESASTNQTSMYLCASSDGQGGNQPQHFGDGTRLSIL.

This chain joins TRBV7-9 and TRBJ2-1, with 8 bases identical to TRBD2. The V gene end was trimmed by 7 bases and the J gene end by 4 bases; junction bases not matched to a gene: 12. This CDR3 contains 16 residues. Germline values: CDR1 SEHNR, CDR2 FQNEAQ (reference sequence). The CDR3 DNA reads TGTGCCAGCATCCCGCGGGAGGCCCAAGATTACAATGAGCAGTTCTTC. Its protein is CASIPREAQDYNEQFF.

The gene calls are TRBV9 and TRBJ2-3, with D possibly TRBD1 on 5 matching bases. The germline gives CDR1 SGDLS, CDR2 YYNGEE. The germline V and J ends were trimmed by 0 bases and 5 bases, with 13 bases remaining between them. CDR3 length equals 15 residues. The CDR3: CASSVGPGYGDTQYF. As DNA, the CDR3 is TGTGCCAGCAGCGTAGGGCCAGGGTACGGAGATACGCAGTATTTT. Full variable domain (remainder filled in from reference TRBV9 and TRBJ2-3): DSGVTQTPKHLITATGQRVTLRCSPRSGDLSVYWYQQSLDQGLQFLIQYYNGEERAKGNILERFSAQQFPDLHSELNLSSLELGDSALYFCASSVGPGYGDTQYFGPGTRLTVL.

The rearrangement links TRBV27 to TRBJ1-2, with 8 nucleotides matching TRBD1. The V segment lost 5 bases and the J segment 5 bases; nucleotides outside the gene matches: 7. CDR3 length: 14 amino acids. Germline CDR1 is MNHEY and CDR2 is SMNVEV (reference sequence). The CDR3 reads CASSIHRGEYGYTF. The CDR3, as DNA: TGTGCCAGCAGTATACACAGGGGGGAATATGGCTACACCTTC.